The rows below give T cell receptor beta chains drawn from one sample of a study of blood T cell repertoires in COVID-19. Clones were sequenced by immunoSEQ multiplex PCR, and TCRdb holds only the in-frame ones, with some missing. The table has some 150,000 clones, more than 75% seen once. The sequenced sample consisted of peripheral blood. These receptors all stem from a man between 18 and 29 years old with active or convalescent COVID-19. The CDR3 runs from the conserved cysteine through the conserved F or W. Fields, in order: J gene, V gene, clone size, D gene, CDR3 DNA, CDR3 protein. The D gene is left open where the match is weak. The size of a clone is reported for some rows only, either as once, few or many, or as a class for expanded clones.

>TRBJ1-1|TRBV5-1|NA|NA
TGCGCCAGCACCGGGGGTGGGAGCGGCGACACTGAAGCTTTCTTT
CASTGGGSGDTEAFF
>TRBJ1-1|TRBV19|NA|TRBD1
TGTGCCAGTAGTATCCTGGACAGGGACGCTTTCTTT
CASSILDRDAFF
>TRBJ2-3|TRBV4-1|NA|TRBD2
TGCGCCAGCAGCCAAGCTAGCGGGGGGCGCACAGATACGCAGTATTTT
CASSQASGGRTDTQYF
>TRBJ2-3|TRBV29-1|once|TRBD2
TGCAGCGTTGAAGGGACTAGCGGAAGCACAGATACGCAGTATTTT
CSVEGTSGSTDTQYF
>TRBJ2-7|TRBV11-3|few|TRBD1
TGTGCCAGCAGCTACACCGGGACAGGGAGGTCCTACGAGCAGTACTTC
CASSYTGTGRSYEQYF
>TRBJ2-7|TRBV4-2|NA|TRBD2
TGTGCCAGCAGCCAAGCGGGAGGCTCCTACGAGCAGTACTTC
CASSQAGGSYEQYF
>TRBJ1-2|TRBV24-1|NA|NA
TGTGCCACCAGTGATTTGACAGTCTATGGCTACACCTTC
CATSDLTVYGYTF
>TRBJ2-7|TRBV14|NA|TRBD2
TGTGCCAGCAGCCTAGCGGGAGCCTACGAGCAGTACTTC
CASSLAGAYEQYF
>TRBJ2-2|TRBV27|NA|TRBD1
TGTGCCAGCAGTTGGATCCCGGGACAGTTTTCCGGGGAGCTGTTTTTT
CASSWIPGQFSGELFF
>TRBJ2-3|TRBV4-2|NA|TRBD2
TGTGCCAGCAGCCAAGAACTAGCGGGCTTTGGAGATACGCAGTATTTT
CASSQELAGFGDTQYF
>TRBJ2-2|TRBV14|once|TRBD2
TGTGCCAGCAGCCAAGGGACTAGCAACACCGGGGAGCTGTTTTTT
CASSQGTSNTGELFF
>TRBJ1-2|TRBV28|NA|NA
TGTGCCAGCAGAGCCTCGAGGAGTAACTATGGCTACACCTTC
CASRASRSNYGYTF
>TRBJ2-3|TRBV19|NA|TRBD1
TGTGCCAGTAGACGGACAGGGCCCTCCACAGATACGCAGTATTTT
CASRRTGPSTDTQYF
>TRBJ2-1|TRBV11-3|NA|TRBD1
TGTGCCAGCAGCCTACGGACAGGGTACGACAATGAGCAGTTCTTC
CASSLRTGYDNEQFF
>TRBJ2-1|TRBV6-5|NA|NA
TGTGCCAGCAGTTACTCGAGATTTCCCTACAATGAGCAGTTCTTC
CASSYSRFPYNEQFF
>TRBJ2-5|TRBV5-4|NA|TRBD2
TGTGCCACCCTAGTCCCAAGGGAGGGCGGGGAGACCCAGTACTTC
CATLVPREGGETQYF
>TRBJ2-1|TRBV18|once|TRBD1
TGTGCCAGCTCACCACCGACAGGGGGCCCCTACAATGAGCAGTTCTTC
CASSPPTGGPYNEQFF
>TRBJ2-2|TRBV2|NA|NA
TGTGCCAGCAGGGAGTCCACCGGGGAGCTGTTTTTT
CASRESTGELFF
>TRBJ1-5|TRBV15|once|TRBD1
TGTGCCACCAGCAGAGATGGAGGGGCAGGGGGCCAGTATCAGCCCCAGCATTTT
CATSRDGGAGGQYQPQHF
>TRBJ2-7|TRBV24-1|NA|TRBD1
TGTGCCACCAGTGATTCGGGACAGGGTCGTGACGAGCAGTACTTC
CATSDSGQGRDEQYF
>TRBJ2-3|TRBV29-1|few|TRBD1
TGCAGCGCTATGGGACAGGGGGGCACAGATACGCAGTATTTT
CSAMGQGGTDTQYF
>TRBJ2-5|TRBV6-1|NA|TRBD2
TGTGCCAGCAGTGAATTCGGGGGGAGAGAGACCCAGTACTTC
CASSEFGGRETQYF
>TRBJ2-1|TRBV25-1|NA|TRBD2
TGTGCCAGCAGTGAATCCGGGACTAGCGGGGTACGGAATGAGCAGTTCTTC
CASSESGTSGVRNEQFF
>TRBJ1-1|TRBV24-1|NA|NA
TGTGCCACCAGTGGTTCGACAGGTCGAGGTGGGTCCGACACTGAAGCTTTCTTT
CATSGSTGRGGSDTEAFF
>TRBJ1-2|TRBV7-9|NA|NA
TGTGCCAGCAGCTCCGGGGGCTATGGCTACACCTTC
CASSSGGYGYTF
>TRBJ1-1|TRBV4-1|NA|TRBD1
TGCGCCAGCAGCCGGGACAGTCAGAACACTGAAGCTTTCTTT
CASSRDSQNTEAFF
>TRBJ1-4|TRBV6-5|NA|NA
TGTGCCAGCATCGGAACAGGGAGAGAAAAACTGTTTTTT
CASIGTGREKLFF
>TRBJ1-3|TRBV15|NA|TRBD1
TGTGCCACCAGCAGGGTCCGCAGGGGGCTAGGCGGAAACACCATATATTTT
CATSRVRRGLGGNTIYF
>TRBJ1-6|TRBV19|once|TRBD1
TGTGCCAGTAGACCGGGACAGTATAATTCACCCCTCCACTTT
CASRPGQYNSPLHF
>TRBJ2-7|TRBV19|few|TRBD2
TGTGCCAGTAGTATATCTAGCGGGGGGGAGCAGTACTTC
CASSISSGGEQYF
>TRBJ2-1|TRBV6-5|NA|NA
TGTGCCAGCAGTTCTCGCGGGATAAACTCCTACAATGAGCAGTTCTTC
CASSSRGINSYNEQFF
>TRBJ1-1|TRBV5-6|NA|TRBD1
TGTGCCAGCAGCCCCGTTTTAGGACAGGGTGGGATGAACACTGAAGCTTTCTTT
CASSPVLGQGGMNTEAFF
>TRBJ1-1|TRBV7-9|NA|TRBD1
TGTGCCAGCAGCTTTCCGGGACAGGTAACTGAAGCTTTCTTT
CASSFPGQVTEAFF
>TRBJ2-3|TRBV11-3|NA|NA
TGTGCCAGCAGCTTAGTGCTAAGGCTAGCCACAGATACGCAGTATTTT
CASSLVLRLATDTQYF
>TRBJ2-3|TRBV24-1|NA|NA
TGTGCCACTCGGGGCGGGATAAGCACAGATACGCAGTATTTT
CATRGGISTDTQYF